The 9 T cell receptor beta chains below come from one sample, sequenced in a study of cytomegalovirus exposure and HLA in healthy donors. It was with 60 Vbeta and 13 Jbeta primers that the PCR ran. This table comes from immunoSEQ multiplex PCR, and its TCRdb copy is limited to in-frame clones, with some not included. The specimen's table records approximately 130,000 clones. The sequenced sample consisted of PBMCs. The receptors derive from a woman aged 60-75 years in good health and CMV-seronegative.

The CDR3 region is CASSRGRSGSWEETQYF. In DNA, the CDR3 is TGCGCCAGCAGCCGTGGTCGGAGCGGGTCCTGGGAAGAGACCCAGTACTTC. This rearrangement joins TRBV5-1 to TRBJ2-5; D might be TRBD2 (6 bases). Germline V gene data show CDR1 as SGHRS and CDR2 as YFSETQ. The CDR3 spans 17 residues. Deletions cut 4 bases from V and 3 bases from J, with 22 bases between.

The rearrangement links TRBV28 to TRBJ1-5, with a possible D match to TRBD1 (6 bases). Germline CDR1 is MDHEN and CDR2 is SYDVKM. The CDR3 has 16 residues. The V end was cut by 2 bases, the J end by 0 bases, with 11 bases between. The CDR3 DNA follows: TGTGCCAGCAGTTTAGGTCAGGGGTATAGCAATCAGCCCCAGCATTTT. This sequence encodes CASSLGQGYSNQPQHF.

The V and J genes are TRBV5-4 and TRBJ2-1; 8 bases match TRBD1. The V gene's germline CDR1 is SGHNT and CDR2 YYREEE (reference sequence). The ends lost 5 bases at V and 0 bases at J; junction bases unmatched: 16. This CDR3 is built from 19 residues. The DNA of the CDR3 is TGTGCCAGCAGTCCTCCGGGACAGGCTACCCGCAGCTCCTACAATGAGCAGTTCTTC. This encodes CASSPPGQATRSSYNEQFF.

The genes are TRBV4-1 and TRBJ2-1; D is unclear. Germline V CDR1 and CDR2: MGHRA, YSYEKL. The length of the CDR3 is 12 residues. V was shortened by 1 base and J by 8 bases, with 6 bases between the two germline ends. CDR3 nucleotide sequence: TGCGCCAGCAGCCAAGTTGCAGATGAGCAGTTCTTC. Translated: CASSQVADEQFF.

The chain couples TRBV11-2 to TRBJ2-5; TRBD2 agrees at 8 bases. The CDR3 runs to 14 residues. Germline values: CDR1 SGHAT, CDR2 FQNNGV. V shed 1 base and J 7 bases; nucleotides not matched to a gene: 5. CDR3 nucleotide sequence: TGTGCCAGCAGCTTAGGACGGGGGGGCTGGACCCAGTACTTC. Translating it yields CASSLGRGGWTQYF.

This rearrangement joins TRBV5-5 to TRBJ2-2; 8 bases map to TRBD2. CDR1 SGHKS and CDR2 YYEKEE come from the germline V gene (reference sequence). Losses at the gene ends were 1 base for V and 2 bases for J; bases not matched to a gene: 4. The CDR3 has 16 amino acids. The CDR3: CASSLNGGANTGELFF. As DNA, the CDR3 is TGTGCCAGCAGCTTGAACGGGGGGGCCAACACCGGGGAGCTGTTTTTT.

V usage is TRBV27 and J usage is TRBJ1-2, with 9 bases matching TRBD1. The CDR3 covers 16 residues. Losses at the gene ends were 5 bases for V and 2 bases for J; bases not matched to a gene: 9. From germline, CDR1 is MNHEY and CDR2 SMNVEV (reference sequence). CDR3 region: CASSPGQGTGNYGYTF. Written as DNA, the CDR3 is TGTGCCAGCAGTCCAGGCCAAGGGACAGGGAACTATGGCTACACCTTC.

The rearrangement joins TRBV7-3 to TRBJ2-5; TRBD2 might be the D (6 bases). V was cut by 6 bases and J by 9 bases, with 17 bases left in between. CDR3 length equals 13 residues. Germline V gene lookup returns CDR1 SGHTA and CDR2 FQGTGA. The CDR3 region is CASSPGLIGAQYF. CDR3 in DNA: TGTGCCAGCAGTCCGGGACTCATAGGTGCCCAGTACTTC.

In regard to this clone: Other DNA sequences within the sample encode an identical CDR3. The chain links TRBV30 to TRBJ1-2; 8 bases fit TRBD1. The germline V gene encodes CDR1 GTSNPN and CDR2 SVGIG (reference sequence). This CDR3 region has 13 residues. Losses at the gene ends were 5 bases for V and 4 bases for J; bases not matched to a gene: 6. CDR3 in amino acids: CAWHRDRPYGYTF. The CDR3, as DNA: TGTGCCTGGCATCGGGACAGGCCCTATGGCTACACCTTC.